One sample yielded the 32 T cell receptor beta chains listed below, sequenced in a study of blood T cell repertoires in COVID-19. Sequencing was performed with immunoSEQ multiplex PCR; in TCRdb, only in-frame clones are kept and a portion is missing. This repertoire shows approximately 150,000 clones, over 75% found once; its top ten account for about 1.7%. The sequenced sample was peripheral blood. Source of these receptors: a woman aged 45-60 years with acute or convalescent COVID-19.

This sequence joins TRBV27 and TRBJ2-3; 9 bases are shared with TRBD2. CDR1 is MNHEY, CDR2 SMNVEV, per germline (reference sequence). V lost 1 base to trimming and J lost 1 base; unmatched junction nucleotides: 3. CDR3 length: 16 residues. This CDR3 is CASSLFTSGRTDTQYF. The DNA for the CDR3 is TGTGCCAGCAGTTTATTCACTAGCGGGCGCACAGATACGCAGTATTTT.

The chain has TRBV7-5 and TRBJ1-3; the listed D gene, TRBD1, was not tested against the DNA. TRBV7-5 is a documented pseudogene. The CDR3 is 16 amino acids. The CDR3 nucleotides are TGTGCCAGAAGCGCTCAAAGGCAGGGTGGTGGAAACACCATATATTTT. It is translated as CARSAQRQGGGNTIYF.

The chain joins TRBV29-1 to TRBJ1-2, with TRBD1 as a possible D gene (5 bases). Germline CDR1 reads SQVTM; CDR2 reads ANQGSEA. Trimming cost V 1 base and J 3 bases, with 12 bases left between them. There are 14 residues in the CDR3. The CDR3 DNA is TGCAGCGTTGAAGGACAGACTCGCCACTATGGCTACACCTTC. As protein: CSVEGQTRHYGYTF. Based on the CDR3 plus reference TRBV29-1 and TRBJ1-2, the full variable domain is SAVISQKPSRDICQRGTSLTIQCQVDSQVTMMFWYRQQPGQSLTLIATANQGSEATYESGFVIDKFPISRPNLTFSTLTVSNMSPEDSSIYLCSVEGQTRHYGYTFGSGTRLTVV.

The chain is built from TRBV27 and TRBJ2-2; D not resolved. The CDR3 is made up of 13 amino acids. Trimming stripped 10 bases from V and 5 bases from J, with 14 bases between. CDR1 MNHEY and CDR2 SMNVEV come from the germline V gene (reference sequence). CDR3 in DNA: TGTGCCACCCGCCTTTGGCAGACCGGGGAGCTGTTTTTT. Protein product: CATRLWQTGELFF.

CDR3 nucleotide sequence: TGCGCCAGCAGTCTAGCGGGAGGGCCGGCCAATGAGCAGTTCTTC. Its translation is CASSLAGGPANEQFF. The V call is TRBV10-1, the J call TRBJ2-1; TRBD2 aligns across 12 bases. V was clipped by 5 bases and J by 6 bases; unmatched bases: 5. The germline V gene has CDR1 WNHNN and CDR2 SYGVQD (reference sequence). CDR3 length: 15 residues.

The CDR3 sequence is CASHRGLGETQYF. The CDR3 DNA sequence: TGTGCCAGTCACAGGGGGTTAGGGGAGACCCAGTACTTC. The rearrangement joins TRBV2 to TRBJ2-5; 8 nucleotides align to TRBD1. CDR1 is SNHLY and CDR2 is FYNNEI in the germline V gene. The length of the CDR3 is 13 residues. V trimming: 9 bases; J trimming: 5 bases; junction bases outside the gene matches: 8. The full variable domain, in which reference TRBV2 and TRBJ2-5 provide the parts outside the CDR3, is EPEVTQTPSHQVTQMGQEVILRCVPISNHLYFYWYRQILGQKVEFLVSFYNNEISEKSEIFDDQFSVERPDGSNFTLKIRSTKLEDSAMYFCASHRGLGETQYFGPGTRLLVL.

The chain combines TRBV29-1 with TRBJ1-5; D remains unclear. The CDR3 runs to 13 residues. Per germline, CDR1 SQVTM and CDR2 ANQGSEA. Between the trimmed V and J ends, which lost 3 bases and 0 bases, there was a span of 6 bases. The CDR3 reads CSVEADSNQPQHF. CDR3 DNA: TGCAGCGTTGAGGCGGATAGCAATCAGCCCCAGCATTTT.

This clone was seen a single time. CDR3 sequence: CASSQTGTTDYEQYF. The CDR3 DNA reads TGCGCCAGCAGCCAAACCGGGACTACCGACTACGAGCAGTACTTC. The genes are TRBV4-1 and TRBJ2-7; 7 nucleotides line up with TRBD2. Trimming removed 2 bases from V and 3 bases from J; junction bases left unmatched: 7. The germline V gene encodes CDR1 MGHRA and CDR2 YSYEKL. The CDR3 length is 15 residues.

This chain connects TRBV9 to TRBJ2-7, with D possibly matching TRBD1 (5 bases). From germline, CDR1 is SGDLS and CDR2 YYNGEE. The CDR3 runs 14 residues. Between the trimmed V and J ends, which lost 0 bases and 0 bases, there was a span of 7 bases. The CDR3 loop reads CASSVGQSSYEQYF. The CDR3 DNA reads as TGTGCCAGCAGCGTAGGACAGTCCTCCTACGAGCAGTACTTC.

The V call is TRBV3-1 (or the pseudogene TRBV3-2), the J call TRBJ2-1; 9 bases match TRBD1. The CDR3 has 15 residues. V dropped 4 bases and J dropped 10; count of bases not matched to a gene: 11. The germline CDR1 and CDR2 sequences are LGHDT and YNNKEL (reference sequence). CDR3 amino acids: CASSPPGTGMAEQFF. CDR3 DNA sequence: TGTGCCAGCAGCCCCCCCGGGACAGGGATGGCGGAGCAGTTCTTC.

The chain has TRBV11-2 and TRBJ2-7; maybe TRBD1 (6 bases). The V gene lost 0 bases and the J gene lost 4 bases, with 10 bases spanning the gap. The germline CDR1 and CDR2 sequences are SGHAT and FQNNGV. This CDR3 has 14 residues. The CDR3, as DNA: TGTGCCAGCAGCTTAGACAGGGGCTTGTACGAGCAGTACTTC. It specifies CASSLDRGLYEQYF.

This chain links TRBV19 with TRBJ1-1; tentatively, D is TRBD1 (5 bases). The germline V and J ends were trimmed by 4 bases and 3 bases, with 12 bases remaining between them. The CDR3 spans 14 residues. Germline lookup yields CDR1 LNHDA and CDR2 SQIVND (reference sequence). The chain's CDR3 is CASSSGLGDTEAFF. The CDR3 DNA is TGTGCCAGTAGTAGTGGCCTAGGGGACACTGAAGCTTTCTTT.

The chain is built from TRBV29-1 and TRBJ1-2; the D is unclear. The CDR3 runs 11 residues. From germline, CDR1 is SQVTM and CDR2 ANQGSEA. Between the trimmed V and J ends, which lost 2 bases and 6 bases, there was a span of 7 bases. The CDR3 is CSVEQFNGYTF. As DNA, the CDR3 is TGCAGCGTTGAACAGTTTAATGGCTACACCTTC.

This clone was seen only once. The chain links TRBV4-2 to TRBJ2-1; TRBD2 agrees at 10 bases. In germline, CDR1 is LGHNA, CDR2 YNFKEQ. CDR3 length: 15 residues. V lost 1 base to trimming and J lost 5 bases; unmatched junction nucleotides: 2. The DNA of the CDR3 is TGTGCCAGCAGCCAAGGAGCGGGAGGGGACAATGAGCAGTTCTTC. This translates into CASSQGAGGDNEQFF.

This chain connects TRBV18 to TRBJ1-1, with 8 bases aligning to TRBD1. The CDR3 is 15 amino acids. Per the germline V gene, CDR1 is KGHSH and CDR2 is LQKENI. V dropped 3 bases and J dropped 3; count of bases not matched to a gene: 6. For the CDR3, the DNA is TGTGCCAGCTCACCCCAGGGGGCCTCGGACACTGAAGCTTTCTTT. This encodes CASSPQGASDTEAFF.

This chain uses TRBV5-1 with TRBJ1-6; 9 bases agree with TRBD1. The CDR3 extends over 14 amino acids. Per the germline V gene, CDR1 is SGHRS and CDR2 is YFSETQ. The V segment lost 0 bases and the J segment 8 bases; nucleotides outside the gene matches: 0. For the CDR3, the DNA is TGCGCCAGCAGCTTGGGGGACAGGGATTCACCCCTCCACTTT. Its protein product is CASSLGDRDSPLHF.

CDR3 sequence: CASKQGANYGYTF. CDR3 bases: TGTGCCAGCAAACAGGGAGCCAACTATGGCTACACCTTC. The chain employs TRBV28 and TRBJ1-2; tentatively, D is TRBD1 (6 bases). CDR3 size: 13 residues. Trimming cost V 7 bases and J 2 bases, with 11 bases left between them. CDR1 and CDR2 from the germline V gene are MDHEN and SYDVKM.

The J gene is TRBJ2-1, the V gene TRBV10-1; no firm D call. The CDR3 extends over 13 amino acids. With 5 bases removed from V and 8 bases from J, the gap between germline ends came to 13 bases. CDR1 and CDR2 from the germline V gene are WNHNN and SYGVQD (reference sequence). CDR3 amino acids: CASSPSSMDEQFF. The CDR3 DNA follows: TGCGCCAGCAGTCCAAGCTCCATGGATGAGCAGTTCTTC.

This clone appeared many times. The genes are TRBV6-5 and TRBJ1-2; D may be TRBD1 (5 bases). The germline V gene has CDR1 MNHEY and CDR2 SVGAGI. The length of the CDR3 is 13 residues. Trimming took 4 bases from V and 5 from J, leaving 11 bases between them. CDR3: CASSFRPGYGYTF. The CDR3 DNA sequence: TGTGCCAGCAGTTTCCGGCCAGGGTATGGCTACACCTTC.

The rearrangement links TRBV15 to TRBJ2-1; 9 bases are shared with TRBD2. Per germline, CDR1 LNHNV and CDR2 YYDKDF (reference sequence). J was trimmed by 7 bases and V by 0 bases; bases with no gene match: 4. The CDR3 covers 15 residues. CDR3 amino acids: CATSRDPGLANEQFF. The CDR3 nucleotides are TGTGCCACCAGCAGAGATCCCGGACTAGCGAATGAGCAGTTCTTC. Drawing the rest from reference TRBV15 and TRBJ2-1, the complete variable domain is DAMVIQNPRYQVTQFGKPVTLSCSQTLNHNVMYWYQQKSSQAPKLLFHYYDKDFNNEADTPDNFQSRRPNTSFCFLDIRSPGLGDTAMYLCATSRDPGLANEQFFGPGTRLTVL.

This clone was seen once. The rearrangement uses TRBV19 and TRBJ2-5, with D possibly matching TRBD1 (5 bases). Trimming took off 5 bases at V and 1 base at J, with 11 bases between the two ends. The CDR3 spans 14 residues. Germline CDR1 LNHDA, CDR2 SQIVND (reference sequence). The CDR3: CASSLQAPQETQYF. In DNA form, the CDR3 reads TGTGCCAGTAGTTTACAGGCTCCCCAAGAGACCCAGTACTTC.

The chain joins TRBV7-2 to TRBJ1-2, with D possibly TRBD1 on 5 matching bases. The germline V and J ends were trimmed by 4 bases and 6 bases, with 12 bases remaining between them. The CDR3 runs to 13 residues. Germline values: CDR1 SGHTA, CDR2 FQGNSA. The CDR3 DNA follows: TGTGCCAGCAGCTCCGTCGGGGGGGATGGCTACACCTTC. This sequence encodes CASSSVGGDGYTF.

This chain uses TRBV7-3 with TRBJ2-3; 7 nucleotides align to TRBD2. V was clipped by 7 bases and J by 7 bases; unmatched bases: 8. This CDR3 has 13 residues. Germline CDR1 is SGHTA and CDR2 is FQGTGA. The CDR3 region is CASTTGEGNTQYF. The CDR3 DNA sequence: TGTGCCAGCACCACCGGGGAGGGCAATACGCAGTATTTT.

This rearrangement joins TRBV2 to TRBJ1-1, with TRBD1 as a possible D gene (6 bases). Trimming cost V 4 bases and J 3 bases, with 15 bases left between them. CDR3 length: 15 amino acids. Germline V gene sequence: CDR1 SNHLY, CDR2 FYNNEI. The CDR3 bases are TGTGCCAGCAGTGTTAGGCCCTCAGGGGACACTGAAGCTTTCTTT. Encoded protein: CASSVRPSGDTEAFF.

This chain connects TRBV7-9 to TRBJ2-7; 7 bases are shared with TRBD1. Germline trimming cut 3 bases from V and 0 bases from J; bases unmatched to any gene: 2. Germline V gene sequence: CDR1 SEHNR, CDR2 FQNEAQ (reference sequence). This CDR3 contains 14 residues. CDR3 amino acids: CASSLGQNSYEQYF. The DNA of the CDR3 is TGTGCCAGCAGCTTGGGACAGAACTCCTACGAGCAGTACTTC.

This clone was seen only a few times. V gene TRBV25-1 combines with J gene TRBJ1-1, with a tentative D call TRBD1 (6 bases). The CDR3 consists of 14 residues. Germline assignment: CDR1 MGHDK and CDR2 SYGVNS. Trimming stripped 7 bases from V and 0 bases from J, with 12 bases between. The CDR3 region is CASTPWDMNTEAFF. For the CDR3, the DNA is TGTGCCAGCACCCCATGGGACATGAACACTGAAGCTTTCTTT.

This chain uses TRBV3-1 (or the pseudogene TRBV3-2) with TRBJ2-7; D might be TRBD1 (6 bases). The germline V and J ends were trimmed by 4 bases and 2 bases, with 12 bases remaining between them. This CDR3 comprises 14 residues. CDR1 is LGHDT and CDR2 is YNNKEL in the germline V gene (reference sequence). CDR3 loop: CASSPEGVTYEQYF. The CDR3 region has the DNA TGTGCCAGCAGCCCCGAGGGGGTTACCTACGAGCAGTACTTC.

This chain joins TRBV3-1 (or the pseudogene TRBV3-2) and TRBJ2-3, with D unresolved. The CDR3 runs to 13 residues. From germline, CDR1 is LGHDT and CDR2 YNNKEL (reference sequence). Trimming cost V 5 bases and J 7 bases, with 13 bases left between them. The DNA for the CDR3 is TGTGCCAGCAGCTCCACAGTACAGAATACGCAGTATTTT. It encodes CASSSTVQNTQYF.

This clone was recorded only once. The chain couples TRBV5-8 to TRBJ1-1; unclear D gene. Deletions cut 2 bases from V and 2 bases from J, with 4 bases between. Germline lookup yields CDR1 SGHTS and CDR2 YDEGEE. The CDR3 extends over 12 amino acids. The CDR3 nucleotides read TGTGCCAGCAGCTTCAGTAACACTGAAGCTTTCTTT. As protein: CASSFSNTEAFF.

The chain employs TRBV13 and TRBJ1-2; possibly TRBD1 for D (6 bases). V lost 2 bases and J 7 bases, leaving 14 bases between the germline ends. The CDR3 sequence is 14 residues long. Germline V gene sequence: CDR1 PRHDT, CDR2 FYEKMQ (reference sequence). CDR3 region: CASSLTGGEGGYTF. CDR3 sequence (DNA): TGTGCCAGCAGCTTAACGGGGGGCGAGGGTGGCTACACCTTC.

This clone was seen more than once but under ten times. The rearrangement links TRBV6-1 to TRBJ1-2, with 7 nucleotides matching TRBD1. The CDR3 length is 16 residues. Looked up from germline, CDR1 is MNHNS and CDR2 is SASEGT. V was clipped by 3 bases and J by 7 bases; unmatched bases: 14. CDR3 protein: CASSEGPTGLFSGYTF. The DNA of the CDR3 is TGTGCCAGCAGTGAGGGGCCGACAGGGTTGTTCAGTGGCTACACCTTC.

The V call is TRBV20-1, the J call TRBJ2-1, with a possible D match to TRBD2 (5 bases). Trimming shortened V by 7 bases and J by 8 bases, and 12 bases separated the two germline ends. This CDR3 comprises 11 residues. Germline-derived CDR1 and CDR2 are DFQATT and SNEGSKA (reference sequence). The CDR3 is CSVSGEDEQFF. The DNA of the CDR3 is TGCAGTGTATCCGGGGAAGATGAGCAGTTCTTC.